This T cell receptor beta chain derives from a study of CD8+ T cells in alopecia areata. Study outcomes and limitations: Many expanded lesional clones persisted in scalp and blood during tofacitinib. Tofacitinib significantly reduced both scalp clonality and expanded CD8+ clones among the top 100. Lesional tissue from the scalp (especially in alopecia totalis/universalis) showed higher clonality than normal scalp.

This CDR3 contains 17 residues. Germline trimming cut 3 bases from V and 1 base from J; bases unmatched to any gene: 4. Germline assignment: CDR1 SGDLS and CDR2 YYNGEE. In the case of this clone: Its target is not known.

Reverse transcription of extracted RNA yielded cDNA, which provided the sequencing template. Produced via immunoSEQ multiplex PCR; TCRdb's table is partial and in-frame only. The table lists 150,000 to 200,000 clones, 40% to 65% of them singletons. Treatment noted: oral pan-JAK inhibitor, 5-10 mg twice daily. The sequencing used CD8+ T cells sorted from blood, collected at approximately week 52, from a patient treated with tofacitinib. The genes are TRBV9 and TRBJ2-2; 12 positions agree with TRBD2. The origin of this receptor is a human donor with alopecia areata. The CDR3 DNA is TGTGCCAGCAGCGAGGGGACTAGCGGGTGGAACACCGGGGAGCTGTTTTTT. This gives the protein CASSEGTSGWNTGELFF.